These 8 T cell receptor beta chains share one sample of origin, sequenced in a study of control samples from healthy donors and cancer patients. Sequencing used immunoSEQ multiplex PCR; TCRdb keeps in-frame clones, though not all of them. The sample shows some 140,000 clones, approximately 96% of them seen only once. Specimen: blood. The receptor source for this set is a middle-aged man in good health.

The rearrangement links TRBV20-1 to TRBJ2-3, with D possibly TRBD1 on 6 matching bases. Looked up from germline, CDR1 is DFQATT and CDR2 is SNEGSKA (reference sequence). CDR3 size: 15 residues. V lost 3 bases and J lost 5, with 18 bases in between. CDR3: CSASPEGEWGDTQYF. CDR3 DNA sequence: TGCAGTGCTAGTCCCGAGGGGGAGTGGGGAGATACGCAGTATTTT.

The rearrangement joins TRBV6-2 or TRBV6-3 to TRBJ1-1, with D perhaps matching TRBD1 (6 bases). The CDR3 totals 16 residues. The V end lost 2 bases, the J end lost 1 base, and 14 bases lay between the germline ends. Germline V CDR1 and CDR2: MNHEY, SVGEGT. In nucleotides, the CDR3 is TGTGCCAGCAGTTACGGTTGGGCAGGGGCGAACACTGAAGCTTTCTTT. Amino acids: CASSYGWAGANTEAFF.

The V gene is TRBV28, the J gene TRBJ1-2, with a possible D match to TRBD1 (5 bases). The germline CDR1 and CDR2 sequences are MDHEN and SYDVKM. V was shortened by 6 bases and J by 0 bases, with 17 bases between the two germline ends. The CDR3 is made up of 16 amino acids. This chain's CDR3 is CASSLTVGDPNYGYTF. The CDR3 DNA reads TGTGCCAGCAGCCTTACGGTCGGGGACCCTAACTATGGCTACACCTTC.

This sequence joins TRBV30 and TRBJ1-3; D not resolved. Trimming took 5 bases from V and 2 from J, leaving 7 bases between them. The CDR3 extends over 12 amino acids. CDR1 is GTSNPN and CDR2 is SVGIG in the germline V gene (reference sequence). CDR3 sequence: CAWGRTGNTIYF. Written as DNA, the CDR3 is TGTGCCTGGGGACGTACTGGAAACACCATATATTTT.

This clone was observed once. The CDR3 reads CASSIAGVEYF. The DNA of the CDR3 is TGTGCCAGTAGTATAGCCGGGGTGGAGTACTTC. The rearrangement joins TRBV19 to TRBJ2-7; D is possibly TRBD2 (5 bases). The ends were cut back, 1 base at V and 11 bases at J, with 9 bases in the middle. This CDR3 is 11 amino acids long. The germline V gene has CDR1 LNHDA and CDR2 SQIVND (reference sequence).

The V call is TRBV9, the J call TRBJ1-2, with D tentatively TRBD1 (6 bases). Per germline, CDR1 SGDLS and CDR2 YYNGEE. Deletions cut 0 bases from V and 3 bases from J, with 15 bases between. The CDR3 runs 16 residues. The CDR3 DNA sequence: TGTGCCAGCAGCGTAGATTTGCAGGGACAAGACTATGGCTACACCTTC. Translated: CASSVDLQGQDYGYTF. Together with reference TRBV9 and TRBJ1-2, the CDR3 gives the full variable domain: DSGVTQTPKHLITATGQRVTLRCSPRSGDLSVYWYQQSLDQGLQFLIQYYNGEERAKGNILERFSAQQFPDLHSELNLSSLELGDSALYFCASSVDLQGQDYGYTFGSGTRLTVV.

This clone was detected only a few times. CDR3 sequence (DNA): TGTGCCAGCAGCTTCGGGGGGAACACTGAAGCTTTCTTT. The encoded protein is CASSFGGNTEAFF. The gene calls are TRBV7-9 and TRBJ1-1; weak D call: TRBD1 (5 bases). The CDR3 sequence is 13 residues long. CDR1 and CDR2 from the germline V gene are SEHNR and FQNEAQ (reference sequence). With 3 bases removed from V and 1 base from J, the gap between germline ends came to 6 bases.

The J gene is TRBJ2-7, the V gene TRBV28; D uncertain. The V gene's germline CDR1 is MDHEN and CDR2 SYDVKM. Trimming stripped 8 bases from V and 3 bases from J, with 14 bases between. There are 13 residues in the CDR3. CDR3 DNA: TGTGCCAGCCGCGACGGGTTTAACTACGAGCAGTACTTC. Translating it yields CASRDGFNYEQYF.